These 23 T cell receptor beta chains came from one sample sequenced in a study of cytomegalovirus exposure and HLA in healthy donors. PCR primers comprised 60 Vbeta and 13 Jbeta primers. Repertoires were generated with immunoSEQ multiplex PCR, while TCRdb's copy carries only in-frame clones and drops some. The repertoire holds 150,000 or so clones, with about 82% as singletons. Input material: PBMCs. All receptors derive from a woman younger than 30 in good health and CMV-seronegative.

The rearrangement uses TRBV7-9 and TRBJ1-5, with a weak D call TRBD1 (6 bases). The CDR3 totals 18 residues. The germline gives CDR1 SEHNR, CDR2 FQNEAQ (reference sequence). V was pared by 0 bases and J by 4 bases, with 19 bases between. The CDR3 sequence is CASSLAYSTGMGNQPQHF. The CDR3 DNA follows: TGTGCCAGCAGCTTAGCGTATTCAACAGGGATGGGGAATCAGCCCCAGCATTTT.

The chain is built from TRBV4-1 and TRBJ1-1; a weak D match, TRBD1 (5 bases). V gave up 1 base and J gave up 11 bases, with 17 bases separating them. Germline V gene sequence: CDR1 MGHRA, CDR2 YSYEKL. This CDR3 region has 14 residues. CDR3 nucleotides: TGCGCCAGCAGCCAAGGTTTCGGGCCTGGGGGGGCTTTCTTT. Its protein product is CASSQGFGPGGAFF.

The V call is TRBV28, the J call TRBJ2-2; 11 positions agree with TRBD1. The J segment lost 4 bases and the V segment lost 7 bases, leaving 23 bases of the junction unmatched. The V gene's germline CDR1 is MDHEN and CDR2 SYDVKM. The CDR3 is 21 residues long. CDR3 bases: TGTGCCAGCACCCACGGGGTCCTATCCCGCGGGACAGGGGGTGGCACCGGGGAGCTGTTTTTT. Amino acid sequence: CASTHGVLSRGTGGGTGELFF. Full variable domain (missing parts from reference TRBV28 and TRBJ2-2): DVKVTQSSRYLVKRTGEKVFLECVQDMDHENMFWYRQDPGLGLRLIYFSYDVKMKEKGDIPEGYSVSREKKERFSLILESASTNQTSMYLCASTHGVLSRGTGGGTGELFFGEGSRLTVL.

This chain uses TRBV2 with TRBJ2-1, with a weak D call TRBD1 (6 bases). Germline assignment: CDR1 SNHLY and CDR2 FYNNEI. This CDR3 is built from 15 residues. V shed 5 bases and J shed 8 bases, with 19 bases lying between them. The CDR3 bases are TGTGCCAGCAGTTACATAAGTGGTGCAGGGGATGAGCAGTTCTTC. It yields the protein CASSYISGAGDEQFF.

V gene TRBV6-7 combines with J gene TRBJ2-2; 7 bases align to TRBD1. TRBV6-7 falls under the ORF class, with uncertain function. V trimming: 5 bases; J trimming: 4 bases; junction bases outside the gene matches: 10. The CDR3 covers 16 residues. The CDR3 sequence: CASSRDREFSTGELFF. The CDR3 DNA reads as TGTGCCAGCAGTAGAGACAGGGAATTTAGCACCGGGGAGCTGTTTTTT.

This clone was counted only a few times. V is TRBV6-5 and J is TRBJ1-6; D call uncertain. V shed 5 bases and J shed 8 bases, with 13 bases lying between them. Germline V CDR1 and CDR2: MNHEY, SVGAGI. CDR3 length: 14 residues. CDR3 amino acids: CASSVARDDSPLHF. As DNA, the CDR3 is TGTGCCAGCAGTGTAGCTCGTGATGATTCACCCCTCCACTTT.

V gene TRBV5-1 combines with J gene TRBJ2-7, with a possible D match to TRBD2 (6 bases). This CDR3 has 13 amino acids. Trimming stripped 4 bases from V and 3 bases from J, with 11 bases between. Germline V gene sequence: CDR1 SGHRS, CDR2 YFSETQ. The CDR3 reads CASSQGLLYEQYF. The CDR3 coding sequence is TGCGCCAGCAGCCAGGGACTTCTCTACGAGCAGTACTTC.

V and J are TRBV4-3 and TRBJ2-6; D perhaps matches TRBD1 (5 bases). The V gene's germline CDR1 is LGHNA and CDR2 YSLEER. The CDR3 is 16 residues long. V lost 0 bases to trimming and J lost 1 base, with 7 bases between them. DNA for the CDR3: TGCGCCAGCAGCCAAGACAGGGTTTCTGGGGCCAACGTCCTGACTTTC. Its protein product is CASSQDRVSGANVLTF.

The V call is TRBV5-4, the J call TRBJ2-1; 11 positions agree with TRBD2. This CDR3 comprises 17 residues. Germline V gene sequence: CDR1 SGHNT, CDR2 YYREEE (reference sequence). J lost 2 bases, V lost 5 bases, and 9 bases had no gene match. CDR3 residues: CASRSRTSGYTYNEQFF. Written as DNA, the CDR3 is TGTGCCAGCAGATCCAGGACTAGCGGGTACACCTACAATGAGCAGTTCTTC.

The chain has TRBV28 and TRBJ2-1, with D perhaps TRBD2 (5 bases). The CDR3 covers 15 residues. Trimming pared 0 bases from V and 7 bases from J, leaving 13 bases between. The germline V gene has CDR1 MDHEN and CDR2 SYDVKM. The chain's CDR3 is CASSLWSAAENEQFF. DNA for the CDR3: TGTGCCAGCAGTTTATGGTCGGCAGCGGAGAATGAGCAGTTCTTC.

The chain employs TRBV28 and TRBJ1-1; a possible D gene is TRBD1 (5 bases). This CDR3 region has 13 residues. The germline V gene encodes CDR1 MDHEN and CDR2 SYDVKM. Trimming removed 6 bases from V and 1 base from J, with 9 bases in between. DNA for the CDR3: TGTGCCAGCAGACAACAGGAGAACACTGAAGCTTTCTTT. As protein: CASRQQENTEAFF.

This clone was seen a single time. The V gene is TRBV18, the J gene TRBJ2-7, with D perhaps matching TRBD2 (5 bases). V lost 2 bases and J lost 3, with 11 bases in between. Germline V gene data show CDR1 as KGHSH and CDR2 as LQKENI. The length of the CDR3 is 14 residues. The CDR3, as DNA: TGTGCCAGCTCACCAGCGTCCGGGGACTACGAGCAGTACTTC. It encodes CASSPASGDYEQYF.

This clone was seen a single time. The V gene is TRBV5-6, the J gene TRBJ1-5; TRBD1 matches at 7 bases. With V trimmed by 4 bases and J by 2 bases, 9 bases remained unmatched. This CDR3 contains 16 residues. Germline V gene data show CDR1 as SGHDT and CDR2 as YYEEEE. CDR3 residues: CASSPRQGGGNQPQHF. CDR3 bases: TGTGCCAGCAGCCCTAGACAGGGAGGAGGCAATCAGCCCCAGCATTTT.

The chain recombines TRBV23-1 with TRBJ2-1; 14 nucleotides agree with TRBD2. TRBV23-1 is designated an ORF whose function remains uncertain. Trimming cost V 6 bases and J 5 bases; bases outside gene matches: 18. The length of the CDR3 is 20 residues. The CDR3 region is CASRPTGLAGGTTLDNEQFF. The CDR3 nucleotides read TGCGCCAGCAGACCGACTGGACTAGCGGGAGGTACGACTCTTGACAATGAGCAGTTCTTC.

The chain couples TRBV19 to TRBJ1-2; D is uncertain. V lost 7 bases and J 8 bases, leaving 8 bases between the germline ends. Germline CDR1 reads LNHDA; CDR2 reads SQIVND (reference sequence). The CDR3 has 10 amino acids. The CDR3 sequence is CASMGGGYTF. The CDR3 coding sequence is TGTGCCAGTATGGGAGGGGGCTACACCTTC.

For this clone: One end of the junction varies from germline; a read error may be responsible. The chain employs TRBV7-7 and TRBJ2-5; D may be TRBD2 (6 bases). Germline V gene lookup returns CDR1 SSHAT and CDR2 FNYEAQ (reference sequence). There are 15 residues in the CDR3. The CDR3 loop is CASSLALRGQETQYF. DNA for the CDR3: TGTGCTAGCAGCTTAGCCCTGCGGGGACAAGAGACCCAGTACTTC.

The table lists this clone with a few counts. The CDR3 region is CASSLWVTGDSYEQYF. CDR3 bases: TGTGCCAGCAGCTTATGGGTGACAGGGGACTCCTACGAGCAGTACTTC. This chain connects TRBV7-2 to TRBJ2-7; 8 bases are a match to TRBD1. The germline CDR1 and CDR2 sequences are SGHTA and FQGNSA. The length of the CDR3 is 16 residues. V lost 2 bases to trimming and J lost 0 bases; unmatched junction nucleotides: 6. The variable domain in full, completed from reference TRBV7-2 and TRBJ2-7, reads GAGVSQSPSNKVTEKGKDVELRCDPISGHTALYWYRQSLGQGLEFLIYFQGNSAPDKSGLPSDRFSAERTGGSVSTLTIQRTQQEDSAVYLCASSLWVTGDSYEQYFGPGTRLTVT.

V is TRBV29-1 and J is TRBJ1-2; tentative D call: TRBD1 (5 bases). From germline, CDR1 is SQVTM and CDR2 ANQGSEA. Trimming cost V 4 bases and J 5 bases, with 8 bases left between them. This CDR3 spans 11 amino acids. The CDR3 loop reads CSVGDSYGYTF. As DNA, the CDR3 is TGCAGCGTTGGAGACAGTTATGGCTACACCTTC.

Remarks on this clone: At one end, the junction sequence differs from germline, possibly due to a read error. The rearrangement links TRBV9 to TRBJ2-5; D is ambiguous. This CDR3 is 12 amino acids long. CDR1 SGDLS and CDR2 YYNGEE come from the germline V gene. Here the CDR3 DNA reads TGTGCCAGCAGCGTAGGTAAAGAGGCCCAGTACTTC. The encoded protein is CASSVGKEAQYF.

The chain carries TRBV5-6 and TRBJ2-2, with TRBD2 identical over 9 bases. V lost 0 bases to trimming and J lost 3 bases; unmatched junction nucleotides: 6. There are 17 residues in the CDR3. Germline lookup yields CDR1 SGHDT and CDR2 YYEEEE. The CDR3 is CASSLVGLAGYTGELFF. For the CDR3, the DNA is TGTGCCAGCAGCTTGGTGGGTCTAGCGGGGTACACCGGGGAGCTGTTTTTT. The full variable domain, completed using reference TRBV5-6 and TRBJ2-2, is DAGVTQSPTHLIKTRGQQVTLRCSPKSGHDTVSWYQQALGQGPQFIFQYYEEEERQRGNFPDRFSGHQFPNYSSELNVNALLLGDSALYLCASSLVGLAGYTGELFFGEGSRLTVL.

The V call is TRBV7-6, the J call TRBJ2-7, with D possibly TRBD2 on 6 matching bases. There are 15 residues in the CDR3. Germline V lookup: CDR1 SGHVS, CDR2 FNYEAQ. V lost 1 base and J lost 3, with 13 bases in between. The CDR3 protein is CASSLGIAANYEQYF. CDR3 sequence (DNA): TGTGCCAGCAGCTTAGGTATAGCGGCAAACTACGAGCAGTACTTC.

The gene calls are TRBV27 and TRBJ1-6, with 7 positions matching TRBD1. This CDR3 has 16 amino acids. In germline, CDR1 is MNHEY, CDR2 SMNVEV (reference sequence). Germline trimming cut 2 bases from V and 7 bases from J; bases unmatched to any gene: 8. The chain's CDR3 is CASSLARQGSNSPLHF. The CDR3 bases are TGTGCCAGCAGTTTAGCCCGACAGGGAAGCAATTCACCCCTCCACTTT.

This sequence joins TRBV27 and TRBJ2-5; 8 nucleotides line up with TRBD1. Germline lookup yields CDR1 MNHEY and CDR2 SMNVEV (reference sequence). The CDR3 is made up of 14 amino acids. The trim removed 2 bases at V and 2 bases at J, leaving 1 base unmatched. The DNA of the CDR3 is TGTGCCAGCAGTTTAACAGGGGGGCAAGAGACCCAGTACTTC. The encoded protein is CASSLTGGQETQYF.